One sample yielded the 21 T cell receptor beta chains listed below, sequenced in a study of OX40 agonist ivuxolimab in advanced cancers. The method behind the library was the immunoSEQ multiplex PCR assay. The immuneACCESS repertoire file appears here via TCRdb, limited to in-frame rearrangements. These files lack a portion of the clones; in checked studies, under half of the deficit traces to unresolved V genes, and the cause of the others is not known. For this sample there are roughly 90,000 clones; approximately 94% appear just once. The top ten constitute roughly 2.6% of the sample. Sequenced material: CD4+ or CD8+ T cells sorted from blood, taken in a trial of the OX40 agonist ivuxolimab. The receptors here all came from an adult with an advanced solid tumor such as melanoma, head and neck, liver or kidney cancer.

This chain uses TRBV11-2 with TRBJ1-4; D gene uncertain. Germline V gene lookup returns CDR1 SGHAT and CDR2 FQNNGV. The V gene lost 0 bases and the J gene lost 4 bases, with 12 bases spanning the gap. The CDR3 has 16 amino acids. The DNA for the CDR3 is TGTGCCAGCAGCTTAGATAACATGCGTTATAATGAAAAACTGTTTTTT. Translation gives CASSLDNMRYNEKLFF.

The genes are TRBV13 and TRBJ2-2; the D is unclear. Trimming pared 0 bases from V and 6 bases from J, leaving 5 bases between. Per the germline V gene, CDR1 is PRHDT and CDR2 is FYEKMQ (reference sequence). CDR3 length: 13 residues. This chain's CDR3 is CASSLGLAGELFF. The CDR3 nucleotides read TGTGCCAGCAGCTTAGGCCTCGCCGGGGAGCTGTTTTTT.

This clone was seen once. The chain uses TRBV6-5 and TRBJ2-6; no clear D gene. CDR1 is MNHEY, CDR2 SVGAGI, per germline. V was shortened by 3 bases and J by 15 bases, with 15 bases between the two germline ends. The CDR3 is made up of 13 amino acids. Written as DNA, the CDR3 is TGTGCCAGCAGTTATAATATGGGAATGGACCTGACTTTC. The encoded protein is CASSYNMGMDLTF.

CDR3: CASSEFTSNQPQHF. The CDR3 nucleotides are TGTGCCAGCAGTGAATTCACAAGCAATCAGCCCCAGCATTTT. The J gene is TRBJ1-5, the V gene TRBV6-1; D remains ambiguous. The V end was cut by 2 bases, the J end by 1 base, with 6 bases between. Germline lookup yields CDR1 MNHNS and CDR2 SASEGT. The CDR3 is 14 residues long.

The table lists this clone with a count of one. The chain carries TRBV27 and TRBJ1-2; 12 bases are a match to TRBD1. V trimming: 2 bases; J trimming: 4 bases; junction bases outside the gene matches: 5. In germline, CDR1 is MNHEY, CDR2 SMNVEV (reference sequence). The length of the CDR3 is 16 residues. CDR3 loop: CASSLRGTGGSYGYTF. The CDR3 nucleotides read TGTGCCAGCAGTTTAAGGGGGACAGGGGGCAGCTATGGCTACACCTTC.

The CDR3 region is CASTPDGGLGGEQYF. CDR3 in DNA: TGTGCCAGCACCCCTGACGGGGGCCTCGGGGGAGAGCAGTACTTC. The rearrangement joins TRBV5-8 to TRBJ2-5; D is perhaps TRBD1 or TRBD2 (6 bases each). CDR3 length: 15 amino acids. Looked up from germline, CDR1 is SGHTS and CDR2 is YDEGEE. V was trimmed by 6 bases and J by 11 bases, leaving 26 bases between them.

The chain joins TRBV19 to TRBJ2-5; 8 nucleotides agree with TRBD1. Gene TRBJ2-7 matches the end of the DNA better, so the J call may be wrong. CDR1 and CDR2 (germline): LNHDA, SQIVND (reference sequence). CDR3 length: 15 residues. CDR3: CASSNLGQGGDEQYF. DNA of the CDR3: TGTGCCAGTAGTAACCTCGGACAGGGTGGGGACGAGCAGTACTTC.

V usage is TRBV19 and J usage is TRBJ1-6; D not certain. The V gene's germline CDR1 is LNHDA and CDR2 SQIVND (reference sequence). V lost 3 bases and J lost 8, with 11 bases in between. The CDR3 is 14 amino acids. Written as DNA, the CDR3 is TGTGCCAGTAGTATGGGGTCAGAATATTCACCCCTCCACTTT. It is translated as CASSMGSEYSPLHF.

The chain employs TRBV13 and TRBJ2-1; 10 positions agree with TRBD1. Germline-derived CDR1 and CDR2 are PRHDT and FYEKMQ (reference sequence). The CDR3 extends over 15 amino acids. The V and J ends lost 5 bases and 6 bases, in that order; junction bases with no gene match: 7. CDR3 residues: CASSLGQGGRNEQFF. The CDR3 DNA reads as TGTGCCAGCAGCCTTGGACAGGGGGGACGCAATGAGCAGTTCTTC.

This clone was detected only once. This chain connects TRBV30 to TRBJ1-2, with D perhaps TRBD1 (6 bases). The ends were cut back, 0 bases at V and 3 bases at J, with 17 bases in the middle. CDR3 length: 16 residues. Per the germline V gene, CDR1 is GTSNPN and CDR2 is SVGIG (reference sequence). The CDR3 sequence: CAWSVQGQARYYGYTF. CDR3 DNA sequence: TGTGCCTGGAGTGTACAGGGCCAGGCTAGGTACTATGGCTACACCTTC.

The rearrangement uses TRBV6-5 and TRBJ2-7; D remains ambiguous. CDR1 MNHEY and CDR2 SVGAGI come from the germline V gene. The CDR3 consists of 12 residues. V was pared by 0 bases and J by 7 bases, with 7 bases between. CDR3 loop: CASSYSSGEQYF. The CDR3 DNA reads as TGTGCCAGCAGTTACTCGTCCGGAGAGCAGTACTTC.

This chain uses TRBV5-8 with TRBJ2-7, with 12 bases aligning to TRBD2. V dropped 6 bases and J dropped 0; count of bases not matched to a gene: 13. This CDR3 contains 18 residues. Germline V gives CDR1 SGHTS, CDR2 YDEGEE. The DNA of the CDR3 is TGTGCCAGCATGACCGGGACTAGCGGGTCCATTATCTCCTACGAGCAGTACTTC. It yields the protein CASMTGTSGSIISYEQYF.

The chain links TRBV9 to TRBJ1-6; no definite D call. Germline CDR1 reads SGDLS; CDR2 reads YYNGEE. V was trimmed by 1 base and J by 1 base, leaving 0 bases between them. This CDR3 has 13 amino acids. The CDR3: CASSVSYNSPLHF. Written as DNA, the CDR3 is TGTGCCAGCAGCGTATCCTATAATTCACCCCTCCACTTT.

The chain links TRBV27 to TRBJ2-7; 8 bases are a match to TRBD1. The CDR3 sequence is 13 residues long. Germline loops: CDR1 MNHEY, CDR2 SMNVEV (reference sequence). After removal of 8 bases from V and 0 bases from J, the junction contained 3 bases not matched to a gene. CDR3 in amino acids: CASRDRSSYEQYF. The CDR3, as DNA: TGTGCCAGCCGGGACAGGAGCTCCTACGAGCAGTACTTC.

This clone appeared once. The rearrangement joins TRBV9 to TRBJ2-1, with D possibly matching TRBD2 (5 bases). Trimming shortened V by 0 bases and J by 3 bases, and 10 bases separated the two germline ends. The CDR3 is 15 residues long. Germline lookup yields CDR1 SGDLS and CDR2 YYNGEE. This CDR3 is CASSVALAHYNEQFF. The CDR3, as DNA: TGTGCCAGCAGCGTAGCGCTAGCCCACTACAATGAGCAGTTCTTC.

The CDR3: CASSPRGRALEAFF. The CDR3 nucleotides are TGTGCCAGCAGTCCTCGAGGTCGGGCCCTTGAAGCTTTCTTT. V usage is TRBV6-1 and J usage is TRBJ1-1; D is undetermined. Germline CDR1 MNHNS, CDR2 SASEGT. Trimming pared 5 bases from V and 7 bases from J, leaving 17 bases between. The CDR3 length is 14 residues.

This chain connects TRBV5-4 to TRBJ2-7; TRBD1 aligns across 7 bases. J lost 2 bases, V lost 4 bases, and 6 bases had no gene match. The CDR3 has 14 amino acids. CDR1 and CDR2 (germline): SGHNT, YYREEE (reference sequence). CDR3 sequence reads: CASSPRDSPYEQYF. In DNA, the CDR3 is TGTGCCAGCAGCCCCCGGGACAGCCCCTACGAGCAGTACTTC.

The rearrangement links TRBV19 to TRBJ2-7, with a tentative D call TRBD2 (6 bases). Trimming cost V 5 bases and J 2 bases, with 10 bases left between them. Germline lookup yields CDR1 LNHDA and CDR2 SQIVND (reference sequence). This CDR3 has 13 amino acids. The CDR3 DNA reads as TGTGCCAGTAGTGTAGCGGAAGCCTACGAGCAGTACTTC. It is translated as CASSVAEAYEQYF. Variable domain in full (rest from reference TRBV19 and TRBJ2-7): DGGITQSPKYLFRKEGQNVTLSCEQNLNHDAMYWYRQDPGQGLRLIYYSQIVNDFQKGDIAEGYSVSREKKESFPLTVTSAQKNPTAFYLCASSVAEAYEQYFGPGTRLTVT.

A remark on this clone: The sample has other DNA sequences that encode this CDR3 too. The chain joins TRBV11-2 to TRBJ2-7; TRBD2 matches 8 bases. V lost 5 bases, J lost 2 bases, and 5 bases stayed unmatched. The germline V gene encodes CDR1 SGHAT and CDR2 FQNNGV. This CDR3 is 14 amino acids long. In DNA form, the CDR3 reads TGTGCCAGCAGCCTCGGGGGGGGTGCCTACGAGCAGTACTTC. Amino acids: CASSLGGGAYEQYF.

The J gene is TRBJ1-1, the V gene TRBV4-1; tentatively, D is TRBD1 (6 bases). Germline CDR1 and CDR2: MGHRA and YSYEKL. V gave up 0 bases and J gave up 0 bases, with 8 bases separating them. The CDR3 contains 15 residues. This CDR3 is CASSQDPGVNTEAFF. CDR3 DNA sequence: TGCGCCAGCAGCCAAGACCCAGGGGTGAACACTGAAGCTTTCTTT.

The V gene is TRBV12-5, the J gene TRBJ1-1; D call uncertain. Germline CDR1 is LGHNT and CDR2 is FRNRAP. The V end lost 6 bases, the J end lost 2 bases, and 1 base lay between the germline ends. The CDR3 covers 10 residues. The CDR3 reads CASGNTEAFF. CDR3 coding DNA: TGTGCTAGTGGAAACACTGAAGCTTTCTTT.